Listed below are T cell receptor beta chains from one sample, sequenced in a study of identical twins. From the 5' RACE reads, TCRdb called clonotypes with MiXCR, one entry per CDR3 protein. The sample includes 450,000 to 650,000 distinct CDR3 sequences, around 15% of them seen just once. The data also belong to a second study, concerning yellow fever vaccine responses in identical twins.

Sequencing was carried out using CD4+ T cells sorted from blood. The receptors originated from a woman in her late teens or twenties in good health. The conserved cysteine and the conserved F or W are not part of the CDR3 here. Rows give clone size only sometimes, using once, few, many, or a class for an expanded clone.

clone size: -; J gene: TRBJ2-1; V gene: TRBV7-9; CDR3 protein: ASSLITLAGGYEQF
clone size: many; J gene: TRBJ1-4; V gene: TRBV2; CDR3 protein: ASSESEVDEKLF
clone size: few; J gene: TRBJ1-2; V gene: TRBV6-5; CDR3 protein: ASSFGPGIGNYGYT
clone size: -; J gene: TRBJ1-4; V gene: TRBV7-9; CDR3 protein: ASSLGDKKKLF
clone size: -; J gene: TRBJ2-1; V gene: TRBV24-1; CDR3 protein: ATSVRGSYNEQF
clone size: -; J gene: TRBJ1-2; V gene: TRBV12-3/TRBV12-4; CDR3 protein: ASSRAFVLYGYT
clone size: -; J gene: TRBJ2-1; V gene: TRBV10-3; CDR3 protein: AISTSGTSGGASYNEQF
clone size: -; J gene: TRBJ2-3; V gene: TRBV10-3; CDR3 protein: AISGNGDTQY
clone size: few; J gene: TRBJ2-2; V gene: TRBV5-1; CDR3 protein: ASSLIAVDTGELF
clone size: -; J gene: TRBJ1-1; V gene: TRBV5-1; CDR3 protein: ASSLGRGAEAF
clone size: many; J gene: TRBJ2-1; V gene: TRBV28; CDR3 protein: ASRDYNEQF